The 19 T cell receptor beta chains reported below all come from one sample, sequenced in a study of control samples from healthy donors and cancer patients (dated by TCRdb to between 2020 and 2021). The library was produced with the immunoSEQ multiplex PCR assay. This immuneACCESS table, as held by TCRdb, lists in-frame sequences with V and J called but not all clones. Of the missing ones, under half trace to an unresolved V gene in checked studies; the others have no known cause. This sample comprises fewer than 120,000 clones, around 87% of them detected only once. 3.7% of the sample lies in the top ten. Sequencing was done on a sample of PBMCs. The receptors come from a woman aged 60 to 75 with lung cancer.

CDR3 sequence: CASSQDAYWTSTDTQYF. The CDR3 DNA reads TGTGCCAGCAGCCAAGACGCATATTGGACTAGCACAGATACGCAGTATTTT. The genes are TRBV14 and TRBJ2-3; tentative D call: TRBD2 (5 bases). The V gene's germline CDR1 is SGHDN and CDR2 FVKESK. V lost 0 bases to trimming and J lost 0 bases, with 13 bases between them. This CDR3 has 17 residues.

The gene calls are TRBV2 and TRBJ1-2; TRBD1 might be the D (5 bases). In germline, CDR1 is SNHLY, CDR2 FYNNEI. V lost 6 bases to trimming and J lost 6 bases, with 20 bases between them. This CDR3 region has 15 residues. The CDR3 spells CASRPGRWGFDGYTF. The CDR3 coding sequence is TGTGCCAGCAGACCGGGACGGTGGGGGTTTGATGGCTACACCTTC.

This clone was detected once. This chain uses TRBV21-1 with TRBJ1-1. TRBV21-1 is reported as a pseudogene. CDR3 size: 16 residues. The CDR3 DNA sequence: TGTGCCAGCAGCAAGGGAGAGACCGTTTGGAACACTGAAGCTTTCTTT. Protein sequence: CASSKGETVWNTEAFF.

This clone was picked up one time. The J gene is TRBJ2-3, the V gene TRBV7-3; TRBD2 matches 15 bases. V lost 6 bases and J lost 2; bases outside the gene matches: 9. The CDR3 sequence is 18 residues long. Germline CDR1 SGHTA, CDR2 FQGTGA. The CDR3 reads CASRPGTSGGTSTDTQYF. CDR3 DNA: TGTGCCAGCAGACCCGGGACTAGCGGGGGGACCTCCACAGATACGCAGTATTTT. Looking up the rest from reference TRBV7-3 and TRBJ2-3 gives the full variable domain: GAGVSQTPSNKVTEKGKYVELRCDPISGHTALYWYRQSLGQGPEFLIYFQGTGAADDSGLPNDRFFAVRPEGSVSTLKIQRTERGDSAVYLCASRPGTSGGTSTDTQYFGPGTRLTVL.

V gene TRBV7-3 combines with J gene TRBJ2-1; 9 bases fit TRBD1. After removal of 5 bases from V and 2 bases from J, the junction contained 4 bases not matched to a gene. The CDR3 is 15 residues long. Germline loops: CDR1 SGHTA, CDR2 FQGTGA. CDR3 DNA sequence: TGTGCCAGCAGCCCAGACAGGGGGACCTACAATGAGCAGTTCTTC. Its protein product is CASSPDRGTYNEQFF.

The chain has TRBV27 and TRBJ1-4, with D hard to call. From germline, CDR1 is MNHEY and CDR2 SMNVEV (reference sequence). Trimming took 2 bases from V and 2 from J, leaving 12 bases between them. The CDR3 loop spans 16 amino acids. The DNA for the CDR3 is TGTGCCAGCAGTTTACCCCCTTTGCATACTAATGAAAAACTGTTTTTT. Protein: CASSLPPLHTNEKLFF. Together with reference TRBV27 and TRBJ1-4, the CDR3 gives the full variable domain: EAQVTQNPRYLITVTGKKLTVTCSQNMNHEYMSWYRQDPGLGLRQIYYSMNVEVTDKGDVPEGYKVSRKEKRNFPLILESPSPNQTSLYFCASSLPPLHTNEKLFFGSGTQLSVL.

V is TRBV24-1 and J is TRBJ2-2, with TRBD1 matching 8 bases. The CDR3 runs 17 residues. Trimming took 5 bases from V and 5 from J; bases not matched to a gene: 12. Germline lookup yields CDR1 KGHDR and CDR2 SFDVKD. In nucleotides, the CDR3 is TGTGCCACCAGTGCCCCACCTCAGGGGGCATGGACCGGGGAGCTGTTTTTT. Protein: CATSAPPQGAWTGELFF.

V is TRBV5-5 and J is TRBJ2-5, with a possible D match to TRBD1 (5 bases). In germline, CDR1 is SGHKS, CDR2 YYEKEE (reference sequence). This CDR3 region has 16 residues. The V end lost 4 bases, the J end lost 2 bases, and 18 bases lay between the germline ends. The CDR3 DNA reads TGTGCCAGCAGCCCGGCTCTGGACACCCGACAAGAGACCCAGTACTTC. The encoded protein is CASSPALDTRQETQYF.

The chain recombines TRBV18 with TRBJ1-2; a weak D match, TRBD1 (5 bases). The germline V gene has CDR1 KGHSH and CDR2 LQKENI. There are 14 residues in the CDR3. Trimming took 6 bases from V and 3 from J, leaving 14 bases between them. The CDR3 DNA is TGTGCCAGCTCCCAGGAGGGGTATGACTATGGCTACACCTTC. Amino acid sequence: CASSQEGYDYGYTF.

V is TRBV9 and J is TRBJ2-2; D may be TRBD2 (5 bases). The CDR3 contains 16 residues. V lost 1 base and J 6 bases, leaving 16 bases between the germline ends. The germline V gene has CDR1 SGDLS and CDR2 YYNGEE. This chain's CDR3 is CASSVYGLAGSGELFF. CDR3 sequence (DNA): TGTGCCAGCAGCGTATACGGGCTAGCCGGCTCCGGGGAGCTGTTTTTT.

This clone has just one count. J is TRBJ1-5 and V is TRBV29-1, with 7 bases matching TRBD1. After removal of 6 bases from V and 0 bases from J, the junction contained 2 bases not matched to a gene. The CDR3 covers 13 residues. Per the germline V gene, CDR1 is SQVTM and CDR2 is ANQGSEA. In DNA form, the CDR3 reads TGCAGCGTACGGACAGGTAGCAATCAGCCCCAGCATTTT. It is translated as CSVRTGSNQPQHF.

The chain has TRBV6-5 and TRBJ1-4, with D tentatively TRBD1 (6 bases). Trimming took 6 bases from V and 4 from J, leaving 9 bases between them. Germline V lookup: CDR1 MNHEY, CDR2 SVGAGI. CDR3 length: 13 residues. CDR3 in DNA: TGTGCCAGCAGGCGGGGGCTTAATGAAAAACTGTTTTTT. Translation gives CASRRGLNEKLFF.

V usage is TRBV29-1 and J usage is TRBJ1-1; D uncertain. This CDR3 is built from 14 residues. Germline V lookup: CDR1 SQVTM, CDR2 ANQGSEA. Between the trimmed V and J ends, which lost 0 bases and 4 bases, there was a span of 12 bases. CDR3 DNA: TGCAGCGTTGAAGAGTACGGCGCGAGCACTGAAGCTTTCTTT. Amino acids: CSVEEYGASTEAFF. Full variable domain (outside the CDR3, taken from reference TRBV29-1 and TRBJ1-1): SAVISQKPSRDICQRGTSLTIQCQVDSQVTMMFWYRQQPGQSLTLIATANQGSEATYESGFVIDKFPISRPNLTFSTLTVSNMSPEDSSIYLCSVEEYGASTEAFFGQGTRLTVV.

This clone was seen once. The chain has TRBV19 and TRBJ1-1; tentative D call: TRBD1 (6 bases). The V gene lost 8 bases and the J gene lost 6 bases, with 28 bases spanning the gap. CDR1 is LNHDA and CDR2 is SQIVND in the germline V gene (reference sequence). This CDR3 contains 17 residues. The CDR3 sequence is CASGNPRDTRGSPEAFF. CDR3 DNA sequence: TGTGCCAGTGGAAATCCTCGGGACACCAGAGGGTCTCCTGAAGCTTTCTTT.

This clone was found once. DNA for the CDR3: TGTGCCAGCAGCGACACGGGACAGGGGAACACTGAAGCTTTCTTT. Translated, it gives CASSDTGQGNTEAFF. This chain links TRBV7-9 with TRBJ1-1; 9 bases map to TRBD1. Germline V CDR1 and CDR2: SEHNR, FQNEAQ (reference sequence). J gave up 1 base and V 5 bases, and 5 bases lay outside the gene matches. This CDR3 has 15 residues.

This CDR3 is CASSAQGHTGELFF. The CDR3 DNA sequence: TGTGCCAGCAGCGCCCAAGGGCACACCGGGGAGCTGTTTTTT. The chain is built from TRBV9 and TRBJ2-2; D is undetermined. The CDR3 contains 14 residues. V dropped 3 bases and J dropped 3 bases, with 9 bases sitting between them. Germline CDR1 SGDLS, CDR2 YYNGEE.

This clone was seen only once. In the same sample, other DNA sequences code for this CDR3. The genes are TRBV6-5 and TRBJ2-7; D assignment may be TRBD1 or TRBD2 (5 bases each). CDR1 and CDR2 from the germline V gene are MNHEY and SVGAGI. V lost 0 bases to trimming and J lost 3 bases, with 12 bases between them. This CDR3 has 15 residues. The DNA for the CDR3 is TGTGCCAGCAGTTACTCGTCGGGGCGCGGCTACGAGCAGTACTTC. Translated, it gives CASSYSSGRGYEQYF.

This clone was recorded only once. The chain joins TRBV11-2 to TRBJ1-4; the match to TRBD1 covers 9 bases. The V gene's germline CDR1 is SGHAT and CDR2 FQNNGV. The CDR3 totals 14 residues. With 4 bases clipped from V and 10 bases from J, the junction kept 7 bases outside the gene matches. In DNA form, the CDR3 reads TGTGCCAGCAGCTCGCGACAGGGGGGAGGAAAACTGTTTTTT. The encoded protein is CASSSRQGGGKLFF.

The chain is built from TRBV25-1 and TRBJ1-6; TRBD1 might be the D (5 bases). Trimming cost V 6 bases and J 9 bases, with 24 bases left between them. This CDR3 region has 17 residues. CDR1 MGHDK and CDR2 SYGVNS come from the germline V gene. In DNA, the CDR3 is TGTGCCAGCAGCTCCTTTGGAGGGGACCTGGGGATTTCACCCCTCCACTTT. Its translation: CASSSFGGDLGISPLHF. The entire variable domain, with the rest obtained from reference TRBV25-1 and TRBJ1-6, is as follows: EADIYQTPRYLVIGTGKKITLECSQTMGHDKMYWYQQDPGMELHLIHYSYGVNSTEKGDLSSESTVSRIRTEHFPLTLESARPSHTSQYLCASSSFGGDLGISPLHFGNGTRLTVT.